This TCR beta chain was documented in a study of blood T cell repertoires in COVID-19. Study-wide context: Material from acute and convalescent COVID-19 was sourced from the United States, Italy and Spain. From T cells, B-cell-depleted T cells, or PBMCs came the material, which was cDNA or gDNA.

This CDR3 comprises 14 residues. Looked up from germline, CDR1 is SGHDT and CDR2 is YYEEEE. Trimming pared 0 bases from V and 2 bases from J, leaving 9 bases between. Authors' processing steps: Reference gene primer amplification yielded estimated nucleated cell counts. Assay: immunoSEQ multiplex PCR; the TCRdb copy retains only in-frame clones and omits some. V, J and clone size reflect that table, while D and trimming were determined from the DNA. The table lists some 42,000 clones, approximately 88% of them singletons. The TCR originated in a human donor in a cohort sampled during active COVID-19. The sequenced sample consisted of peripheral blood. The J gene is TRBJ2-7, the V gene TRBV5-6; D is ambiguous. The CDR3 reads CASSLVASTYEQYF. The CDR3 DNA is TGTGCCAGCAGCTTGGTAGCCAGTACCTACGAGCAGTACTTC.